The clone carrying this T cell receptor (beta chain) was seen ten or more times. What it binds is not known. This sample stems from a study of prognosis after radiotherapy for stage I lung cancer. Study-wide points: It was in patients who developed distant metastases that Shannon entropy after stereotactic body radiation therapy was lower.

Two rounds of multiplex PCR amplified TCR beta CDR3 from genomic DNA. Amplification during the initial PCR round employed primers specific to each TRBV and TRBJ gene. Each CDR3 protein is one row after TCRdb ran MiXCR on the multiplex PCR reads. The sample gives roughly 30,000 distinct CDR3 sequences, around 43% of which show up once; under 35% is in the top ten. CDR3 length equals 14 residues. Trimming at V came to 4 bases and at J to 3 bases, leaving 2 bases not matched to a gene. Germline CDR1 is MNHNS and CDR2 is SASEGT. This receptor was identified in a donor over 45 with non-small cell lung cancer. The sample here was PBMCs, taken before or after stereotactic body radiation therapy (not recorded which). The V gene is TRBV6-1, the J gene TRBJ1-1; TRBD1 aligns across 10 bases. The CDR3: CASSGTGGDTEAFF. The DNA for the CDR3 is TGTGCCAGCAGTGGGACAGGGGGTGACACTGAAGCTTTCTTT.